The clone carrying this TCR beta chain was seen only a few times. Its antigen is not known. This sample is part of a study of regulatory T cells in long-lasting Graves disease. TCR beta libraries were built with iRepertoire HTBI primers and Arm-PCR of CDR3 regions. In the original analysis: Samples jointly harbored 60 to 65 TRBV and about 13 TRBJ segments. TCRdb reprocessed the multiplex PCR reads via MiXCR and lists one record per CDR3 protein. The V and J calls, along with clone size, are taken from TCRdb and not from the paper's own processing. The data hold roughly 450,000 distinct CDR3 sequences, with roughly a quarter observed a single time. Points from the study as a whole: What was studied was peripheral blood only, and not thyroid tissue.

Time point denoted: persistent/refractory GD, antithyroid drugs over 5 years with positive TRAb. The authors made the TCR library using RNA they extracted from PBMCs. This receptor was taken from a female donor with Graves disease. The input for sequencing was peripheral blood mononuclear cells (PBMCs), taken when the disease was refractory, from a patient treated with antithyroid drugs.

DNA for the CDR3: TGCAGTGCTAGACCCCAAACAGGGGGCACTGAAGCTTTCTTT. Translation: CSARPQTGGTEAFF. This rearrangement joins TRBV20-1 to TRBJ1-1; TRBD1 aligns across 8 bases. This CDR3 spans 14 amino acids. The trim removed 2 bases at V and 4 bases at J, leaving 6 bases unmatched. Germline values: CDR1 DFQATT, CDR2 SNEGSKA (reference sequence).